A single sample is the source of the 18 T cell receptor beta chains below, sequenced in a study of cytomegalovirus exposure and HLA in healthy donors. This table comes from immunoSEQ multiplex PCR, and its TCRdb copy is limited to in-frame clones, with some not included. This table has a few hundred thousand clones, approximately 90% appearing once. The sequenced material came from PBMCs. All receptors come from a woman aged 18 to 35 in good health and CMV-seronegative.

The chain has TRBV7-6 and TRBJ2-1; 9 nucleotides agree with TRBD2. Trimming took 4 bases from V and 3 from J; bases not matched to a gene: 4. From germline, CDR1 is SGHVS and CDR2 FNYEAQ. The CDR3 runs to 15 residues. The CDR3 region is CASSSLAGVYNEQFF. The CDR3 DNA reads TGTGCCAGCAGCTCCTTAGCGGGAGTCTACAATGAGCAGTTCTTC.

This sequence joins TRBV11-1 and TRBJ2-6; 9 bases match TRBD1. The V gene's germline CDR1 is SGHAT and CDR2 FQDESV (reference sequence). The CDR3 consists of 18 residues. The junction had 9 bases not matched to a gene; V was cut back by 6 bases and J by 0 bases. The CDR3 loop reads CASRPTGGADSGANVLTF. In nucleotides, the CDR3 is TGTGCCAGCAGACCAACAGGGGGCGCTGACTCTGGGGCCAACGTCCTGACTTTC.

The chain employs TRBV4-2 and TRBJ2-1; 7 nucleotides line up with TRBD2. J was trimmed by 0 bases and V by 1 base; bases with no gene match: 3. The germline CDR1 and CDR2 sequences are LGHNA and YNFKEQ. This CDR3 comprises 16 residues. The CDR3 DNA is TGTGCCAGCAGCCAAGCGCGCGGGAGCTCCTACAATGAGCAGTTCTTC. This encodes CASSQARGSSYNEQFF.

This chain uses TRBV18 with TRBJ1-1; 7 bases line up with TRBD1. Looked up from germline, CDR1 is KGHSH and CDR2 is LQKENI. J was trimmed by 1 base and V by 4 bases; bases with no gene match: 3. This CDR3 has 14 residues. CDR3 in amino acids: CASSRDRENTEAFF. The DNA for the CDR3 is TGTGCCAGCTCACGCGACAGGGAGAACACTGAAGCTTTCTTT. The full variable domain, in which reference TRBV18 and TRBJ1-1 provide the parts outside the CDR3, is NAGVMQNPRHLVRRRGQEARLRCSPMKGHSHVYWYRQLPEEGLKFMVYLQKENIIDESGMPKERFSAEFPKEGPSILRIQQVVRGDSAAYFCASSRDRENTEAFFGQGTRLTVV.

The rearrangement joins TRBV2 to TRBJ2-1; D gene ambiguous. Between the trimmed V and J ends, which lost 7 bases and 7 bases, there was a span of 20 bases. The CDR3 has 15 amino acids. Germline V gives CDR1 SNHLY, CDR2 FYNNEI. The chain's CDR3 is CASNFGGIEDNEQFF. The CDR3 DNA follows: TGTGCCAGCAACTTCGGCGGCATCGAGGATAATGAGCAGTTCTTC. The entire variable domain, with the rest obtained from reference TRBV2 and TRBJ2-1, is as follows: EPEVTQTPSHQVTQMGQEVILRCVPISNHLYFYWYRQILGQKVEFLVSFYNNEISEKSEIFDDQFSVERPDGSNFTLKIRSTKLEDSAMYFCASNFGGIEDNEQFFGPGTRLTVL.

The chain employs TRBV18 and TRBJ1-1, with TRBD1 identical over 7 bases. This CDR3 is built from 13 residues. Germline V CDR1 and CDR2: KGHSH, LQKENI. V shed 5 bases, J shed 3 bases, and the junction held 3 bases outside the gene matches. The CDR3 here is CASSIQGDTEAFF. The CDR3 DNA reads TGTGCCAGCTCAATTCAGGGGGACACTGAAGCTTTCTTT.

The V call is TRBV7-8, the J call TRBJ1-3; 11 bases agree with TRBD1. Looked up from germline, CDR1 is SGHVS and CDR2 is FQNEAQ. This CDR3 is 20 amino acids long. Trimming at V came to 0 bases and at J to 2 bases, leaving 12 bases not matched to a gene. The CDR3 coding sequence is TGTGCCAGCAGCTTAGCGCGGTGGACAGGGGGCTATGTTGCTGGAAACACCATATATTTT. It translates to CASSLARWTGGYVAGNTIYF.

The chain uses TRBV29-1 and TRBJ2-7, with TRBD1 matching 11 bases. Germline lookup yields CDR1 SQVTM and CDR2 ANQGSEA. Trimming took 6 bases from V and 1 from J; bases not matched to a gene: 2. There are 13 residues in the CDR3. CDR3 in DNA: TGCAGCGTCGGGACAGGGGGGTCCTACGAGCAGTACTTC. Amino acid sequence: CSVGTGGSYEQYF.

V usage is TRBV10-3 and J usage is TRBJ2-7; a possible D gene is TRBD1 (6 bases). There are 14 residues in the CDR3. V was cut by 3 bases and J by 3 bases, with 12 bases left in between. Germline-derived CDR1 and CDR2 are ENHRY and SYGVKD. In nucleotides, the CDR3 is TGTGCCATCAGTGACAGACAGGACAGCTACGAGCAGTACTTC. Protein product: CAISDRQDSYEQYF.

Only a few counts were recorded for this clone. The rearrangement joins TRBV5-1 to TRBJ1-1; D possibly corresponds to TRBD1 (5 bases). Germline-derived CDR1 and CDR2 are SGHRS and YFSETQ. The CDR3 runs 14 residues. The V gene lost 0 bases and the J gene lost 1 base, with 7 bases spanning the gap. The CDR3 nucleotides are TGCGCCAGCAGCTTGGTAGGGGCGAACACTGAAGCTTTCTTT. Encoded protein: CASSLVGANTEAFF.

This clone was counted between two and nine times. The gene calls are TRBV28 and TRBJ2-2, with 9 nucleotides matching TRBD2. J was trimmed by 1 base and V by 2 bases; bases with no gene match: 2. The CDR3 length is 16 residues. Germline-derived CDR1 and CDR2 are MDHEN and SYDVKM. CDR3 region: CASSLSSGGNTGELFF. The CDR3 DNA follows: TGTGCCAGCAGTTTAAGTAGCGGGGGGAACACCGGGGAGCTGTTTTTT.

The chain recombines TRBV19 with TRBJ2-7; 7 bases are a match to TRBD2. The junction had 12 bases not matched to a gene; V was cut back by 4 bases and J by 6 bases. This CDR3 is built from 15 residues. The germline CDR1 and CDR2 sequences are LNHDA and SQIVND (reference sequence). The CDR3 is CASSKQEGGLGEQYF. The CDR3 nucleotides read TGTGCCAGTAGTAAACAAGAGGGAGGGTTGGGCGAGCAGTACTTC.

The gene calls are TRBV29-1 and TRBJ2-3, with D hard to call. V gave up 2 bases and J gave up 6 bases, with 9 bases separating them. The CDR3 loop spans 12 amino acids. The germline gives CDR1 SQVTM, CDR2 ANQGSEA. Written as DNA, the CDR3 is TGCAGCGTTGAACAGACTTATGATACGCAGTATTTT. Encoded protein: CSVEQTYDTQYF.

The CDR3 nucleotides read TGTGCCAGTCTTACAGGGTTAGGACAAGGGGAAGCTTTCTTT. Amino acid sequence: CASLTGLGQGEAFF. This chain links TRBV19 with TRBJ1-1, with D tentatively TRBD1 (6 bases). Per germline, CDR1 LNHDA and CDR2 SQIVND (reference sequence). This CDR3 region has 14 residues. The germline V and J ends were trimmed by 8 bases and 8 bases, with 21 bases remaining between them.

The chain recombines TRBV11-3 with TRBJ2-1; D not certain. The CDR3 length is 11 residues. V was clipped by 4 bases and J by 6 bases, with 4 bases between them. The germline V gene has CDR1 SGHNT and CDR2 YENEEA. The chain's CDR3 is CASSSGNEQFF. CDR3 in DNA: TGTGCCAGCAGCTCCGGCAATGAGCAGTTCTTC.

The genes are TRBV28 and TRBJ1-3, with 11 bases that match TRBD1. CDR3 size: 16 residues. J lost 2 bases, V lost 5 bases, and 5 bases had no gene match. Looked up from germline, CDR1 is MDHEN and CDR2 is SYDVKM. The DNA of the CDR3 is TGTGCCAGCAGTCCTCCGGGACAGGGGGCTGGAAACACCATATATTTT. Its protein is CASSPPGQGAGNTIYF.

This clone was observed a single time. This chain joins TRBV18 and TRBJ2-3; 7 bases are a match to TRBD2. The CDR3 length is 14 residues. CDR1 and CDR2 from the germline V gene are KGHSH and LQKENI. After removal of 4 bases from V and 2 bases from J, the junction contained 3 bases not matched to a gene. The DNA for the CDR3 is TGTGCCAGCTCACTAGGACTAGACACAGATACGCAGTATTTT. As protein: CASSLGLDTDTQYF.

This CDR3 is CASSWGDEQYF. The CDR3 nucleotides are TGTGCCAGTAGTTGGGGGGACGAGCAGTACTTC. This chain joins TRBV19 and TRBJ2-7; tentatively, D is TRBD2 (6 bases). Germline V lookup: CDR1 LNHDA, CDR2 SQIVND (reference sequence). V dropped 5 bases and J dropped 5 bases, with 7 bases sitting between them. The CDR3 totals 11 residues.